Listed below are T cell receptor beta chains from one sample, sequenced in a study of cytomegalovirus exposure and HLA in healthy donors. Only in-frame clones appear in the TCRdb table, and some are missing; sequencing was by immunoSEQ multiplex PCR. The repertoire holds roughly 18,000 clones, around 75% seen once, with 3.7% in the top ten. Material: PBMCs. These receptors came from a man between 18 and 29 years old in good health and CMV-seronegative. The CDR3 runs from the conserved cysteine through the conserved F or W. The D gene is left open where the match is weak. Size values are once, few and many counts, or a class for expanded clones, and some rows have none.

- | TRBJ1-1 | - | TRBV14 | CASSQRYTEAFF | TGTGCCAGCAGCCAACGGTACACTGAAGCTTTCTTT
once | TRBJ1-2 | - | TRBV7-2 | CASSSVLLSPRYTF | TGTGCCAGCAGCTCGGTACTGCTAAGTCCGCGCTACACCTTC
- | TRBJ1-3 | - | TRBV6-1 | CATGQSSGNTIYF | TGTGCCACCGGACAAAGCTCTGGAAACACCATATATTTT
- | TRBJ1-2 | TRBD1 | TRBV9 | CASSPRQGISGYTF | TGTGCCAGCAGCCCCCGACAGGGAATAAGTGGCTACACCTTC
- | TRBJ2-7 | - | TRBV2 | CASSGGAQHYEQYF | TGTGCCAGCAGTGGAGGAGCCCAACACTACGAGCAGTACTTC
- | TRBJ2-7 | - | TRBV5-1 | CASSLAGDSHYEQYF | TGCGCCAGCAGCTTGGCGGGGGACAGCCACTACGAGCAGTACTTC
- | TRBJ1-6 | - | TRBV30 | CAWSNWRSNSPLHF | TGTGCCTGGAGTAATTGGAGATCAAATTCACCCCTCCACTTT
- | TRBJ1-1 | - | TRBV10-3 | CAISVYRETEAFF | TGTGCCATCAGTGTTTACAGGGAGACTGAAGCTTTCTTT
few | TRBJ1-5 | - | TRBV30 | CAWSSGDNQPQHF | TGTGCCTGGAGTTCAGGTGACAATCAGCCCCAGCATTTT
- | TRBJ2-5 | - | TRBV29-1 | CSVVLARQTQYF | TGCAGCGTTGTCCTAGCTAGACAGACCCAGTACTTC